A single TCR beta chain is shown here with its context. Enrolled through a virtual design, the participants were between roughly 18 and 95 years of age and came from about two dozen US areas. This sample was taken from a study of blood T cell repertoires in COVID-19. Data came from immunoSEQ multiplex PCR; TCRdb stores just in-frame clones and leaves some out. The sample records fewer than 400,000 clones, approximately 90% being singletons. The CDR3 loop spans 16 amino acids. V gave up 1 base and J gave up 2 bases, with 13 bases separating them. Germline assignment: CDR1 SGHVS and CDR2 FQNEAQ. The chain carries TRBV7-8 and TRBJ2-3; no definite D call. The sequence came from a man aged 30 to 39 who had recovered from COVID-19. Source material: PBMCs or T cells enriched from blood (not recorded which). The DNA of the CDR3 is TGTGCCAGCAGCTTAGTGGGTAGCACCTACACAGATACGCAGTATTTT. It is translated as CASSLVGSTYTDTQYF.